The 18 T cell receptor beta chains below were found in one sample sequenced in a study of blood T cell repertoires in COVID-19. TCRdb keeps only in-frame clones here, not all; method: immunoSEQ multiplex PCR. This table has around 270,000 clones, roughly 88% appearing once. Source material: PBMCs or T cells enriched from blood (not recorded which). All receptors derive from a woman between 25 and 40 years old who had recovered from COVID-19.

The chain is built from TRBV6-5 and TRBJ2-5; D is possibly TRBD2 (5 bases). CDR1 MNHEY and CDR2 SVGAGI come from the germline V gene. The CDR3 is made up of 13 amino acids. Deletions cut 7 bases from V and 4 bases from J, with 13 bases between. DNA of the CDR3: TGTGCCAGCACCCCACTAGAGCGAGAGACCCAGTACTTC. Amino acid sequence: CASTPLERETQYF.

The J gene is TRBJ1-4, the V gene TRBV2, with 9 bases matching TRBD1. This CDR3 has 19 amino acids. Trimming took 3 bases from V and 4 from J; bases not matched to a gene: 15. Germline V gene sequence: CDR1 SNHLY, CDR2 FYNNEI. CDR3 residues: CASSDISFWTGAHNEKLFF. CDR3 bases: TGTGCCAGCAGTGACATATCTTTCTGGACAGGGGCCCATAATGAAAAACTGTTTTTT.

The chain uses TRBV6-6 and TRBJ1-2, with TRBD1 matching 9 bases. V lost 4 bases and J lost 8; bases outside the gene matches: 8. Germline V CDR1 and CDR2: MNHNY, SVGAGI (reference sequence). The CDR3 loop spans 14 amino acids. This chain's CDR3 is CASSSPGTGFGYTF. The CDR3 DNA reads TGTGCCAGCAGTTCTCCCGGGACAGGGTTCGGCTACACCTTC.

The V and J genes are TRBV14 and TRBJ2-7, with 9 bases aligning to TRBD2. Germline V lookup: CDR1 SGHDN, CDR2 FVKESK. With 2 bases clipped from V and 4 bases from J, the junction kept 9 bases outside the gene matches. This CDR3 is 16 amino acids long. CDR3 region: CASSQYGGTSSYEQYF. CDR3 DNA sequence: TGTGCCAGCAGCCAATACGGCGGGACTAGCAGTTACGAGCAGTACTTC.

The chain combines TRBV19 with TRBJ2-1, with 8 bases that match TRBD2. CDR3 length equals 14 residues. J gave up 4 bases and V 11 bases, and 10 bases lay outside the gene matches. Germline V gene sequence: CDR1 LNHDA, CDR2 SQIVND (reference sequence). Here the CDR3 DNA reads TGTGCCTCCTCAGCGGGAGATATTTACAATGAGCAGTTCTTC. It encodes CASSAGDIYNEQFF.

This chain links TRBV9 with TRBJ1-1; 9 bases are a match to TRBD1. The germline V gene encodes CDR1 SGDLS and CDR2 YYNGEE. The CDR3 contains 19 residues. The ends lost 2 bases at V and 1 base at J; junction bases unmatched: 15. CDR3 bases: TGTGCCAGCAGCGTTACGACCGGGACAGGGTTGTCACGGAACACTGAAGCTTTCTTT. Its protein product is CASSVTTGTGLSRNTEAFF.

V gene TRBV15 combines with J gene TRBJ2-6; 9 bases are shared with TRBD1. CDR1 is LNHNV, CDR2 YYDKDF, per germline (reference sequence). Losses at the gene ends were 0 bases for V and 12 bases for J; bases not matched to a gene: 9. CDR3 length equals 16 residues. CDR3 loop: CATSRDSAGTGSVLTF. The CDR3 DNA reads TGTGCCACCAGCAGAGATTCCGCCGGGACAGGGAGCGTCCTGACTTTC.

The chain uses TRBV28 and TRBJ1-4; 9 nucleotides align to TRBD1. The CDR3 extends over 13 amino acids. CDR1 is MDHEN, CDR2 SYDVKM, per germline. The ends lost 4 bases at V and 10 bases at J; junction bases unmatched: 4. CDR3 coding DNA: TGTGCCAGCAGTTCAGGACAGGGGAGAAAACTGTTTTTT. Protein sequence: CASSSGQGRKLFF.

The chain has TRBV12-3 or TRBV12-4 and TRBJ1-5; D gene uncertain. The CDR3 runs 13 residues. Trimming took 3 bases from V and 6 from J, leaving 9 bases between them. The CDR3 sequence: CASSFPILQPQHF. The CDR3 DNA reads TGTGCCAGCAGTTTTCCTATACTTCAGCCCCAGCATTTT.

The V gene is TRBV5-4, the J gene TRBJ2-1; 10 bases line up with TRBD1. The CDR3 extends over 15 amino acids. V gave up 5 bases and J gave up 5 bases; unmatched junction bases: 7. Germline values: CDR1 SGHNT, CDR2 YYREEE (reference sequence). As DNA, the CDR3 is TGTGCCAGCAGGCAGGACAGGGGGTCAAACAATGAGCAGTTCTTC. This sequence encodes CASRQDRGSNNEQFF. Filled out from reference TRBV5-4 and TRBJ2-1, the complete variable domain reads ETGVTQSPTHLIKTRGQQVTLRCSSQSGHNTVSWYQQALGQGPQFIFQYYREEENGRGNFPPRFSGLQFPNYSSELNVNALELDDSALYLCASRQDRGSNNEQFFGPGTRLTVL.

The V and J genes are TRBV28 and TRBJ1-5, with D uncertain. This CDR3 comprises 13 residues. Trimming stripped 5 bases from V and 5 bases from J, with 10 bases between. Germline V gene data show CDR1 as MDHEN and CDR2 as SYDVKM. CDR3 sequence reads: CASSRTGYQPQHF. DNA for the CDR3: TGTGCCAGCAGTCGGACTGGTTATCAGCCCCAGCATTTT. Based on the CDR3 plus reference TRBV28 and TRBJ1-5, the full variable domain is DVKVTQSSRYLVKRTGEKVFLECVQDMDHENMFWYRQDPGLGLRLIYFSYDVKMKEKGDIPEGYSVSREKKERFSLILESASTNQTSMYLCASSRTGYQPQHFGDGTRLSIL.

This clone was picked up a small number of times. The chain is built from TRBV6-4 and TRBJ2-1; 10 bases align to TRBD2. Germline V CDR1 and CDR2: MRHNA, SNTAGT. The CDR3 totals 15 residues. Losses at the gene ends were 2 bases for V and 5 bases for J; bases not matched to a gene: 3. The CDR3 sequence is CASSDIAGGNNEQFF. In nucleotides, the CDR3 is TGTGCCAGCAGTGACATAGCGGGGGGAAACAATGAGCAGTTCTTC.

This clone has only a few counts. The rearrangement uses TRBV7-9 and TRBJ2-7, with 7 bases fitting TRBD1. The germline V gene encodes CDR1 SEHNR and CDR2 FQNEAQ (reference sequence). With V trimmed by 1 base and J by 6 bases, 3 bases remained unmatched. The CDR3 totals 13 residues. The CDR3: CASSLGAGGEQYF. DNA of the CDR3: TGTGCCAGCAGCTTAGGGGCAGGGGGCGAGCAGTACTTC.

The CDR3 DNA reads TGTGCCAGCAGTTACGAACAGCGGTATGGCTACACCTTC. Translated, it gives CASSYEQRYGYTF. The chain is built from TRBV6-5 and TRBJ1-2, with D unresolved. Germline CDR1 is MNHEY and CDR2 is SVGAGI. The CDR3 is made up of 13 amino acids. V lost 2 bases to trimming and J lost 5 bases, with 9 bases between them.

This clone showed up just a few times. The rearrangement joins TRBV11-2 to TRBJ2-3; no definite D call. The V gene lost 4 bases and the J gene lost 11 bases, with 10 bases spanning the gap. The CDR3 has 11 residues. Germline assignment: CDR1 SGHAT and CDR2 FQNNGV. The chain's CDR3 is CASSSGPGQYF. The CDR3 coding sequence is TGTGCCAGCAGCTCCGGTCCCGGGCAGTATTTT.

The DNA of the CDR3 is TGTGCCAGCACCATAGAGGCGGGGAACTACGAGCAGTACTTC. Its translation is CASTIEAGNYEQYF. The chain employs TRBV11-2 and TRBJ2-7, with a tentative D call TRBD2 (6 bases). This CDR3 contains 14 residues. Germline V CDR1 and CDR2: SGHAT, FQNNGV. Trimming shortened V by 7 bases and J by 3 bases, and 16 bases separated the two germline ends.

This CDR3 is CASRAGTGDEKLFF. The CDR3 nucleotides are TGTGCCAGCAGGGCCGGGACAGGGGATGAAAAACTGTTTTTT. The rearrangement uses TRBV9 and TRBJ1-4; TRBD1 matches 10 bases. Trimming cost V 5 bases and J 6 bases; bases outside gene matches: 4. This CDR3 has 14 amino acids. CDR1 and CDR2 (germline): SGDLS, YYNGEE.

V usage is TRBV19 and J usage is TRBJ2-1; D might be TRBD2 (6 bases). V was shortened by 2 bases and J by 4 bases, with 15 bases between the two germline ends. Germline-derived CDR1 and CDR2 are LNHDA and SQIVND (reference sequence). This CDR3 has 16 residues. The CDR3 bases are TGTGCCAGTAGTATAAGTTCCTTCGGGGGTTACAATGAGCAGTTCTTC. Amino acid sequence: CASSISSFGGYNEQFF.